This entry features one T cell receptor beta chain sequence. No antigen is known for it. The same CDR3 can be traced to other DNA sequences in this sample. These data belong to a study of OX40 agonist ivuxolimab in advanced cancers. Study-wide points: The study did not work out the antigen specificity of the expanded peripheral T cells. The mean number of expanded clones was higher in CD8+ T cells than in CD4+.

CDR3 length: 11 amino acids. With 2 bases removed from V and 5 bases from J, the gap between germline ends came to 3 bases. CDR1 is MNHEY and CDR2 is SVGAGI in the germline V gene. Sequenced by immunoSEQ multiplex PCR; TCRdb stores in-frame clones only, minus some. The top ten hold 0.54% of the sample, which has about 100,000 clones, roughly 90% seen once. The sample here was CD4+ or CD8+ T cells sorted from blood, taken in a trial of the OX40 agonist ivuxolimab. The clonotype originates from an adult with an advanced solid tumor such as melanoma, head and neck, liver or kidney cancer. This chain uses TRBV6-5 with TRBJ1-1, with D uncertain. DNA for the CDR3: TGTGCCAGCAGTTACAGAACTGAAGCTTTCTTT. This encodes CASSYRTEAFF.